The 10 T cell receptor beta chains presented below share a single source sample, sequenced in a study of blood T cell repertoires in COVID-19. TCRdb keeps only in-frame clones here, not all; method: immunoSEQ multiplex PCR. Here the sample spans tens of thousands of clones, more than 60% being singletons. Sequenced material: peripheral blood. The receptors come from a human donor in a cohort sampled during active COVID-19.

The genes are TRBV18 and TRBJ1-2; TRBD1 agrees at 7 bases. The ends lost 4 bases at V and 8 bases at J; junction bases unmatched: 7. The CDR3 covers 13 residues. Germline assignment: CDR1 KGHSH and CDR2 LQKENI. CDR3 region: CASSRRDSEGYTF. In DNA form, the CDR3 reads TGTGCCAGCTCACGAAGGGACAGCGAAGGCTACACCTTC.

On this clone itself: An end of the junction does not agree with germline; a read error may underlie this. This chain joins TRBV5-3 and TRBJ2-7, with 12 bases aligning to TRBD2. TRBV5-3 is given ORF status, its function remaining uncertain. The CDR3 runs to 16 residues. This CDR3 reads CARSLGLAGGITSRNF. The CDR3 DNA reads TGTGCCAGAAGCTTGGGGCTAGCGGGAGGGATAACCTCGCGGAACTTC.

The genes are TRBV21-1 and TRBJ2-1; TRBD1, the table's D call, lacks a check against the DNA. TRBV21-1 is a listed pseudogene. The CDR3 spans 17 residues. CDR3: CASSKVWGQGPYNEQFF. The CDR3 coding sequence is TGTGCCAGCAGCAAAGTGTGGGGACAGGGGCCCTACAATGAGCAGTTCTTC.

The chain links TRBV27 to TRBJ2-7; TRBD1 agrees at 9 bases. V was clipped by 5 bases and J by 2 bases; unmatched bases: 4. The CDR3 extends over 14 amino acids. CDR1 and CDR2 (germline): MNHEY, SMNVEV (reference sequence). The CDR3 nucleotides read TGTGCCAGCAGTCCGACAGGGGGGCCCTACGAGCAGTACTTC. Protein: CASSPTGGPYEQYF.

This clone came up once. This chain connects TRBV18 to TRBJ1-5, with a possible D match to TRBD1 (6 bases). CDR3 length equals 15 residues. Germline V gene sequence: CDR1 KGHSH, CDR2 LQKENI. Trimming shortened V by 3 bases and J by 3 bases, and 12 bases separated the two germline ends. The CDR3 loop reads CASSPEGGYNQPQHF. In DNA, the CDR3 is TGTGCCAGCTCACCGGAGGGGGGGTACAATCAGCCCCAGCATTTT.

The J gene is TRBJ2-7, the V gene TRBV5-6, with 8 bases matching TRBD2. J lost 3 bases, V lost 0 bases, and 5 bases had no gene match. The CDR3 loop spans 15 amino acids. Germline lookup yields CDR1 SGHDT and CDR2 YYEEEE. The CDR3 nucleotides read TGTGCCAGCAGCTTGGGACTAGCGAAGTACTACGAGCAGTACTTC. This encodes CASSLGLAKYYEQYF.

This clone ranks as large. The chain uses TRBV28 and TRBJ2-1; D not certain. Trimming cost V 7 bases and J 6 bases, with 10 bases left between them. The germline CDR1 and CDR2 sequences are MDHEN and SYDVKM. The CDR3 has 12 residues. CDR3 nucleotide sequence: TGTGCCAGCACCCCCCCAGGCAATGAGCAGTTCTTC. Amino acids: CASTPPGNEQFF. The variable domain in full, with the rest retrieved from reference TRBV28 and TRBJ2-1, is DVKVTQSSRYLVKRTGEKVFLECVQDMDHENMFWYRQDPGLGLRLIYFSYDVKMKEKGDIPEGYSVSREKKERFSLILESASTNQTSMYLCASTPPGNEQFFGPGTRLTVL.

The CDR3 DNA follows: TGTGCCACCAGTGATAATCCGGGACAGGAAGAGACCCAGTACTTC. It translates to CATSDNPGQEETQYF. This sequence joins TRBV24-1 and TRBJ2-5; TRBD1 agrees at 8 bases. V was pared by 3 bases and J by 3 bases, with 5 bases of the junction left unmatched. The CDR3 consists of 15 residues. The V gene's germline CDR1 is KGHDR and CDR2 SFDVKD.

This clone was detected only once. CDR3 sequence reads: CAISEPRVRATEAFF. CDR3 sequence (DNA): TGTGCCATCAGTGAGCCTAGGGTGAGGGCTACTGAAGCTTTCTTT. The rearrangement links TRBV10-3 to TRBJ1-1; D unresolved. Trimming stripped 2 bases from V and 5 bases from J, with 15 bases between. CDR1 ENHRY and CDR2 SYGVKD come from the germline V gene. This CDR3 contains 15 residues.

J is TRBJ2-5 and V is TRBV7-2; D is uncertain. From germline, CDR1 is SGHTA and CDR2 FQGNSA. Trimming pared 2 bases from V and 5 bases from J, leaving 3 bases between. This CDR3 is 11 amino acids long. As DNA, the CDR3 is TGTGCCAGCAGCTTAACTGAGACCCAGTACTTC. This codes for CASSLTETQYF.